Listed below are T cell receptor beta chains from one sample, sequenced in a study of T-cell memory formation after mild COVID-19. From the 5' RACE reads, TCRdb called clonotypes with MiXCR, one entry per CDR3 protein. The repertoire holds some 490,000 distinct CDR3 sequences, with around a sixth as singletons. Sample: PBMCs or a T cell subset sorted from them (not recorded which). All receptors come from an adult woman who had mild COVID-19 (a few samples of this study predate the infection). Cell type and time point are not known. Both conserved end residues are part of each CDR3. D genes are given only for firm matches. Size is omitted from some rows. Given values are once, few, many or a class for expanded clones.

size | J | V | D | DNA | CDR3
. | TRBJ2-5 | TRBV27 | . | TGTGCCAGCAGTCCCTCAAGGTGGGAGACCCAGTACTTC | CASSPSRWETQYF
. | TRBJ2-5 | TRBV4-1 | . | TGCGCCAGCAGCCAAGGCGAGGCAGAGCGCGAGACCCAGTACTTC | CASSQGEAERETQYF
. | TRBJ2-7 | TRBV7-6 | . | TGTGCCAGCAGCTTAGCAGGGGCCTTCTCCTACGAGCAGTACTTC | CASSLAGAFSYEQYF
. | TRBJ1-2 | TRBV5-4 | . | TGTGCCAGCAGGAATCCGGGACCTAACTATGGCTACACCTTC | CASRNPGPNYGYTF
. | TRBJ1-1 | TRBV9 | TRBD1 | TGTGCCAGCAGCGGCGGGACAGGAGTTAACACTGAAGCTTTCTTT | CASSGGTGVNTEAFF
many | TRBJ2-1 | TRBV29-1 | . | TGCAGCGTTGATGCGGGGCTGTTGAATGAGCAGTTCTTC | CSVDAGLLNEQFF
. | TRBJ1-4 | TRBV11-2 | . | TGTGCCAGCAGCTTAGAGGTTGCGGGCGAAAAACTGTTTTTT | CASSLEVAGEKLFF
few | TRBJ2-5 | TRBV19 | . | TGTGCCAGTAGTGGCCTGAGAGAGACCCAGTACTTC | CASSGLRETQYF
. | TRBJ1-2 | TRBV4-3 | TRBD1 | TGCGCCAGCAGCCAAGAAACAGGGGTCGGGGTCTACACCTTC | CASSQETGVGVYTF
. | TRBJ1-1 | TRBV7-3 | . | TGTGCCAGCAGCTTACTGGGGGCGCGGACTGAAGCTTTCTTT | CASSLLGARTEAFF
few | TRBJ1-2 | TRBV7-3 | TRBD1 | TGTGCCAGCGGGCAGGGGGGTTCATATGGCTACACCTTC | CASGQGGSYGYTF
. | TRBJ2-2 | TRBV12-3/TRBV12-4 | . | TGTGCCAGCAGCGGGGGTGTGTACACCGGGGAGCTGTTTTTT | CASSGGVYTGELFF
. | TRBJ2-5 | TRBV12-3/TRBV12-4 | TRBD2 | TGTGCCAGCAGTGAGGGACTAGCGGGTAAAGAGACCCAGTACTTC | CASSEGLAGKETQYF
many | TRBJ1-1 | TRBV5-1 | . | TGCGCCAGCAGGAGCGGCGGGGGCAGGAGTGAAGCTTTCTTT | CASRSGGGRSEAFF
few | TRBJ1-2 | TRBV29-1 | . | TGCAAGTCAGAGGGCTACACCTTC | CKSEGYTF
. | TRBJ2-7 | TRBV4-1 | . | TGCGCCAGCAGCCAAGGCCCCGTGGGGGGGGCACGTCGGGAGCAGTACTTC | CASSQGPVGGARREQYF
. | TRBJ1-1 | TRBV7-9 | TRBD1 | TGTGCCAGCAGCGGAAGACAGGGAGCAGGGAACACTGAAGCTTTCTTT | CASSGRQGAGNTEAFF
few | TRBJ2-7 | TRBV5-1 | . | TGCGCCAGCAGCTTGGGGGGGTCCCCCCACGAGCAGTACTTC | CASSLGGSPHEQYF
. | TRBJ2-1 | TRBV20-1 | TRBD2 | TGCAGTGGGAGCCTAGCGGCCCACAATGAGCAGTTCTTC | CSGSLAAHNEQFF
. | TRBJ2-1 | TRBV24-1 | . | TGTGCCTCGGGACTGAGCGGAGGCAATGAGCAGTTCTTC | CASGLSGGNEQFF
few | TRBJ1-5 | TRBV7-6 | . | TGTGCCAGCAGCCTGTGGGCCAGGGGTGGCAATCAGCCCCAGCATTTT | CASSLWARGGNQPQHF
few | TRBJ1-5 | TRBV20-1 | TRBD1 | TGCAGTGCCCCCCCGGACAGGGGGAGCAATCAGCCCCAGCATTTT | CSAPPDRGSNQPQHF
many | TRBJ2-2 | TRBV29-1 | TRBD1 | TGCAGCGCTAGACAGGGGGCGCAGACCGGGGAGCTGTTTTTT | CSARQGAQTGELFF
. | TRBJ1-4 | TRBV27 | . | TGTGCCAGCAGTTTACGGCAGGGGTGGGGTGAAAAACTGTTTTTT | CASSLRQGWGEKLFF
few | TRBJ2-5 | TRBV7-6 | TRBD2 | TGTGCCAGCAGCTTAGCCAGGACTAGCGGGTCGGTGGAGACCCAGTACTTC | CASSLARTSGSVETQYF
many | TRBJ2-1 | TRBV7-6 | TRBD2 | TGTGCCAGCAGCTCCCAGGGACTAGCGGGATATGAGCAGTTCTTC | CASSSQGLAGYEQFF
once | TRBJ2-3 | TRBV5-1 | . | TGCGCCAGCAGCTTGGCTACTGTGGATACGCAGTATTTT | CASSLATVDTQYF
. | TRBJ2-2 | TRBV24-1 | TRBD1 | TGTGCCACCAGCCAGGGGGTACTCACCGGGGAGCTGTTTTTT | CATSQGVLTGELFF